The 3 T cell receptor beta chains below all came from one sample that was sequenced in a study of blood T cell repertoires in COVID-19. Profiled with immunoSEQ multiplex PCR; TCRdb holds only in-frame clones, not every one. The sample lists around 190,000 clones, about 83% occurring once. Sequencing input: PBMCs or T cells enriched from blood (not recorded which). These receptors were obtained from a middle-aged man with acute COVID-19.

The CDR3 reads CASRPPGGYDEQYF. The DNA for the CDR3 is TGTGCCAGCAGGCCCCCAGGCGGGTACGACGAGCAGTACTTC. This sequence joins TRBV6-5 and TRBJ2-7; TRBD2 is a possible D gene (5 bases). Trimming took off 6 bases at V and 5 bases at J, with 17 bases between the two ends. This CDR3 is built from 14 residues. The germline V gene has CDR1 MNHEY and CDR2 SVGAGI.

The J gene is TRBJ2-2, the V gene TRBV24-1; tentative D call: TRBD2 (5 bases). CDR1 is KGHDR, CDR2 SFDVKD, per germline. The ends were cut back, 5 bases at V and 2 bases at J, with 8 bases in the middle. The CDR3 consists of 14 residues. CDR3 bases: TGTGCCACCAGTGCGGGGTTTAACACCGGGGAGCTGTTTTTT. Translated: CATSAGFNTGELFF.

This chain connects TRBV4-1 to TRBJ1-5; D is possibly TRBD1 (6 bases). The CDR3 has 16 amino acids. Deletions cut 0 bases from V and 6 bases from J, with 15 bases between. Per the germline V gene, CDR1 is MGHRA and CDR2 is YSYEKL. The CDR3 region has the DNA TGCGCCAGCAGCCAAGAGTCAGGGGATTGGGCTCAGCCCCAGCATTTT. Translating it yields CASSQESGDWAQPQHF.